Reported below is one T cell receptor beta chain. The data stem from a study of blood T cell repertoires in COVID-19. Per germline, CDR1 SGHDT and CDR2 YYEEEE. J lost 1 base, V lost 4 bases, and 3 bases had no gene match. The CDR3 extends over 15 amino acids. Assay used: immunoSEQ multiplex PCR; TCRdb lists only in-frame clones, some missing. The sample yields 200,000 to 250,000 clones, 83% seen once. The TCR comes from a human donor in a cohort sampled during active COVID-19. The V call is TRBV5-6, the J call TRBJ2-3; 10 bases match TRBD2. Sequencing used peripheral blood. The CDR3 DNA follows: TGTGCCAGCAGCACCGGGACTAGCGGCACAGATACGCAGTATTTT. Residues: CASSTGTSGTDTQYF.